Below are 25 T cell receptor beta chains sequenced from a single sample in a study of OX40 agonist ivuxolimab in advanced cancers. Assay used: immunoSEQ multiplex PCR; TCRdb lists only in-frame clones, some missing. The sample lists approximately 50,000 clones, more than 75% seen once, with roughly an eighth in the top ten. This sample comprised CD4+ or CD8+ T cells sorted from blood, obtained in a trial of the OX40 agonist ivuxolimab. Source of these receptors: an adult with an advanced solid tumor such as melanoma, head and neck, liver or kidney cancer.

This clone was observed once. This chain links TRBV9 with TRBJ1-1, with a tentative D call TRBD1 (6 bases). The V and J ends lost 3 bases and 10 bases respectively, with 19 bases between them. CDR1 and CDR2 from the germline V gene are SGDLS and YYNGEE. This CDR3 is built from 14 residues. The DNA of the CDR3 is TGTGCCAGCAGCGGAACGGGGGGGCGGGAAAGAGCTTTCTTT. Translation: CASSGTGGRERAFF.

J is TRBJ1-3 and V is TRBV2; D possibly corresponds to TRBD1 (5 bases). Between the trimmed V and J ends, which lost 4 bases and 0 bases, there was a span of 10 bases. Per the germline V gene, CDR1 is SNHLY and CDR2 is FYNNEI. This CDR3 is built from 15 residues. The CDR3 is CASSVAQGSGNTIYF. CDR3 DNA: TGTGCCAGCAGTGTCGCCCAGGGCTCTGGAAACACCATATATTTT.

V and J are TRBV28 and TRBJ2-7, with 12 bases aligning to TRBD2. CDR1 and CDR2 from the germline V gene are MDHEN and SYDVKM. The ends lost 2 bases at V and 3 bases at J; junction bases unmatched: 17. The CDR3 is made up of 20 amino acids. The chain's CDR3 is CASSLTLGASGRDRGYEQYF. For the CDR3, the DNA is TGTGCCAGCAGTTTAACCCTAGGTGCTAGCGGGAGGGATCGGGGCTACGAGCAGTACTTC.

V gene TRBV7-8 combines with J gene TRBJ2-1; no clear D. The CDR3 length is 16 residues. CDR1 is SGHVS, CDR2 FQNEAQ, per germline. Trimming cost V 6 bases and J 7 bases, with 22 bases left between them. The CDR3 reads CASSPTALGIKNEQFF. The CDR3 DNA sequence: TGTGCCAGCAGTCCAACGGCACTCGGAATCAAAAATGAGCAGTTCTTC. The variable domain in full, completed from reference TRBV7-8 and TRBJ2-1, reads GAGVSQSPRYKVAKRGQDVALRCDPISGHVSLFWYQQALGQGPEFLTYFQNEAQLDKSGLPSDRFFAERPEGSVSTLKIQRTQQEDSAVYLCASSPTALGIKNEQFFGPGTRLTVL.

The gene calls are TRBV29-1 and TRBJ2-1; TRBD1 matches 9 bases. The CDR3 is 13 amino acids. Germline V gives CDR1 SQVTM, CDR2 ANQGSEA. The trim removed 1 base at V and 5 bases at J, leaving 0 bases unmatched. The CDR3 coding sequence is TGCAGCGTTGAAGGGACAGGGGACAATGAGCAGTTCTTC. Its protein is CSVEGTGDNEQFF.

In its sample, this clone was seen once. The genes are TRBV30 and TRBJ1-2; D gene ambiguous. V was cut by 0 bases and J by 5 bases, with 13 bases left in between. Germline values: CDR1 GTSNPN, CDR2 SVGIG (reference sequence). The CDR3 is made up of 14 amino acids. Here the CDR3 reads CAWSVSRSRYGYTF. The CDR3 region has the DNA TGTGCCTGGAGTGTGAGCCGAAGTAGGTATGGCTACACCTTC.

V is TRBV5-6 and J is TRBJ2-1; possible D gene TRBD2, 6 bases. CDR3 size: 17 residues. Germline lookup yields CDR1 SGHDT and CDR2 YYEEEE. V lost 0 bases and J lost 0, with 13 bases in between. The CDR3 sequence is CASSLVGDSSSYNEQFF. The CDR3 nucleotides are TGTGCCAGCAGCTTGGTAGGGGACTCTAGCTCCTACAATGAGCAGTTCTTC. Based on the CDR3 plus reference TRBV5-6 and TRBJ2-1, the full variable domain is DAGVTQSPTHLIKTRGQQVTLRCSPKSGHDTVSWYQQALGQGPQFIFQYYEEEERQRGNFPDRFSGHQFPNYSSELNVNALLLGDSALYLCASSLVGDSSSYNEQFFGPGTRLTVL.

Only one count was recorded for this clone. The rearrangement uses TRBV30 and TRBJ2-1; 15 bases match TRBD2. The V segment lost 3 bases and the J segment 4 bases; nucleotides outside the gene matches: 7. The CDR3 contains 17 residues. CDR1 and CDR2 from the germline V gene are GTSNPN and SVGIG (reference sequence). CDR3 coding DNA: TGTGCCTGGAGGGGCCGGGGGACTAGCGGGAGGTACAATGAGCAGTTCTTC. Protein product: CAWRGRGTSGRYNEQFF.

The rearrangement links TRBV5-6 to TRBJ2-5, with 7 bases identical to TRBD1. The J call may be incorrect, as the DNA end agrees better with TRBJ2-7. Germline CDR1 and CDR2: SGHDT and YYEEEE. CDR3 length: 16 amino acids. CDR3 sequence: CASSPTKTGKPYEQYF. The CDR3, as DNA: TGTGCCAGCAGCCCAACTAAGACAGGGAAACCCTACGAGCAGTACTTC.

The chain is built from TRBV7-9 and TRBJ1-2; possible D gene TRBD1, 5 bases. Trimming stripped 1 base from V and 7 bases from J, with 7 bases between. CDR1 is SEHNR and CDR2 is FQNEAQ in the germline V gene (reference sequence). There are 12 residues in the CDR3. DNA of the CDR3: TGTGCCAGCAGCTTAGAGGGGACTGGCTACACCTTC. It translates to CASSLEGTGYTF. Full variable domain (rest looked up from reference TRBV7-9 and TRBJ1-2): DTGVSQNPRHKITKRGQNVTFRCDPISEHNRLYWYRQTLGQGPEFLTYFQNEAQLEKSRLLSDRFSAERPKGSFSTLEIQRTEQGDSAMYLCASSLEGTGYTFGSGTRLTVV.

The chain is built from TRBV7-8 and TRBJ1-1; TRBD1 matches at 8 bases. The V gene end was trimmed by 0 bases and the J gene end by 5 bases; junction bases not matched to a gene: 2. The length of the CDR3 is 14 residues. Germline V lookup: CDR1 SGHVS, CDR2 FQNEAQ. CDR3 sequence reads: CASSLAWTGTEAFF. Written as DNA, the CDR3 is TGTGCCAGCAGCTTAGCATGGACAGGGACTGAAGCTTTCTTT. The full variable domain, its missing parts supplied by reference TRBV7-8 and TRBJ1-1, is GAGVSQSPRYKVAKRGQDVALRCDPISGHVSLFWYQQALGQGPEFLTYFQNEAQLDKSGLPSDRFFAERPEGSVSTLKIQRTQQEDSAVYLCASSLAWTGTEAFFGQGTRLTVV.

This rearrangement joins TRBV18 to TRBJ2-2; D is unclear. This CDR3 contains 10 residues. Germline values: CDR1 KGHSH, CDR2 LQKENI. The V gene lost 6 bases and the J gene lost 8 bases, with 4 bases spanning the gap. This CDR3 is CASSSGELFF. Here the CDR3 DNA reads TGTGCCAGCTCGTCAGGGGAGCTGTTTTTT.

CDR3 amino acids: CASSLAVETTDTQYF. The CDR3 DNA follows: TGCGCCAGCAGCTTGGCCGTGGAGACTACAGATACGCAGTATTTT. The rearrangement links TRBV5-1 to TRBJ2-3; no clear D gene. Germline V CDR1 and CDR2: SGHRS, YFSETQ. V was pared by 0 bases and J by 3 bases, with 11 bases between. The CDR3 loop spans 15 amino acids.

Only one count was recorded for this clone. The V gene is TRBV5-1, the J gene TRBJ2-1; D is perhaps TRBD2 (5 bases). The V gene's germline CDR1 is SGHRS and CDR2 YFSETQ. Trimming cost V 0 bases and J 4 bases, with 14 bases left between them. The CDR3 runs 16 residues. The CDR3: CASSLVAGVGYNEQFF. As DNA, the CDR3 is TGCGCCAGCAGCTTGGTTGCGGGCGTGGGGTACAATGAGCAGTTCTTC.

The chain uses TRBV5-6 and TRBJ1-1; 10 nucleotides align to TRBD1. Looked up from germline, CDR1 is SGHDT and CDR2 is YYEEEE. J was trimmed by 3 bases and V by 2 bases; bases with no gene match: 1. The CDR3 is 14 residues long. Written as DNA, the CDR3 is TGTGCCAGCAGCTTCGGGACAGGGGACACTGAAGCTTTCTTT. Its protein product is CASSFGTGDTEAFF.

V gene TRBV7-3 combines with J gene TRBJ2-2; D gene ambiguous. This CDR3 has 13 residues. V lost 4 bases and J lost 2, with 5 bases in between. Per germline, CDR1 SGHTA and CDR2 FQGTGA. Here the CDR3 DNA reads TGTGCCAGCAGCTCCCCAAACACCGGGGAGCTGTTTTTT. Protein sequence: CASSSPNTGELFF. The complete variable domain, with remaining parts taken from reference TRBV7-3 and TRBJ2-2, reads GAGVSQTPSNKVTEKGKYVELRCDPISGHTALYWYRQSLGQGPEFLIYFQGTGAADDSGLPNDRFFAVRPEGSVSTLKIQRTERGDSAVYLCASSSPNTGELFFGEGSRLTVL.

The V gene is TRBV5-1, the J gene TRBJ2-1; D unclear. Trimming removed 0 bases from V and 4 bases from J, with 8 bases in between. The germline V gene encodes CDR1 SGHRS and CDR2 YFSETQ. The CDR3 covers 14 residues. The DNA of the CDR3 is TGCGCCAGCAGCTTGGTGGCAGAGTACAATGAGCAGTTCTTC. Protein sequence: CASSLVAEYNEQFF. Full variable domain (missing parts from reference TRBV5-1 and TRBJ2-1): KAGVTQTPRYLIKTRGQQVTLSCSPISGHRSVSWYQQTPGQGLQFLFEYFSETQRNKGNFPGRFSGRQFSNSRSEMNVSTLELGDSALYLCASSLVAEYNEQFFGPGTRLTVL.

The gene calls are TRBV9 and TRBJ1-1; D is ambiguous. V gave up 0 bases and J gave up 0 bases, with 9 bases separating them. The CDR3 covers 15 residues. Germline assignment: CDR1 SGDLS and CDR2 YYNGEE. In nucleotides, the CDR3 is TGTGCCAGCAGCGTAGAGGTCAGCATGAACACTGAAGCTTTCTTT. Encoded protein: CASSVEVSMNTEAFF.

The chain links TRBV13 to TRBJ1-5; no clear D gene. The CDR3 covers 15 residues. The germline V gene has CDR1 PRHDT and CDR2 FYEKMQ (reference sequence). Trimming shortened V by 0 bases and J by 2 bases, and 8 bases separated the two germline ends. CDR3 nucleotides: TGTGCCAGCAGCTTAGGGCGCAGAGGCAATCAGCCCCAGCATTTT. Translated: CASSLGRRGNQPQHF.

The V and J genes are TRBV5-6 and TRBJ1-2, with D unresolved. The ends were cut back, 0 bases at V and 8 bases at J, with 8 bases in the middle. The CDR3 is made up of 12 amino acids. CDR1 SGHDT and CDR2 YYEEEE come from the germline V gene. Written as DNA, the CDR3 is TGTGCCAGCAGCTTGGGGGGAGGCGGCTACACCTTC. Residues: CASSLGGGGYTF.

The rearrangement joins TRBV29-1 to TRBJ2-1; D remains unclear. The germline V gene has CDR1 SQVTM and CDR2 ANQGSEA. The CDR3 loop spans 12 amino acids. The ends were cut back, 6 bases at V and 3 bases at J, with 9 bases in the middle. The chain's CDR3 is CSVRPLYNEQFF. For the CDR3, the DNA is TGCAGCGTAAGGCCCCTCTACAATGAGCAGTTCTTC.

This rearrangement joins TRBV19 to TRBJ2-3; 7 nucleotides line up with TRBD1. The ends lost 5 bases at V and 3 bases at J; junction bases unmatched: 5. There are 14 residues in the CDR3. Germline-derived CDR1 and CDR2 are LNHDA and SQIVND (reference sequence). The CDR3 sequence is CASSHRGSTDTQYF. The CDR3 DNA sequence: TGTGCCAGTAGTCACAGGGGTTCGACAGATACGCAGTATTTT.

The CDR3 is CASSIPRAKTDNGYTF. DNA of the CDR3: TGTGCCAGTAGTATCCCCCGCGCAAAGACAGATAATGGCTACACCTTC. The genes are TRBV19 and TRBJ1-2; perhaps TRBD1 as D (5 bases). The germline V gene encodes CDR1 LNHDA and CDR2 SQIVND (reference sequence). V was cut by 3 bases and J by 6 bases, with 20 bases left in between. The CDR3 runs 16 residues.

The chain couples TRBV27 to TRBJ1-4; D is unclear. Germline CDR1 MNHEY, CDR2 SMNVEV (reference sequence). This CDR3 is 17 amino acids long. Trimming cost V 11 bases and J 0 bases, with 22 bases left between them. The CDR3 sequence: CAGQTEYPQSTNEKLFF. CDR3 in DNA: TGTGCCGGTCAAACAGAGTACCCTCAGTCAACTAATGAAAAACTGTTTTTT.

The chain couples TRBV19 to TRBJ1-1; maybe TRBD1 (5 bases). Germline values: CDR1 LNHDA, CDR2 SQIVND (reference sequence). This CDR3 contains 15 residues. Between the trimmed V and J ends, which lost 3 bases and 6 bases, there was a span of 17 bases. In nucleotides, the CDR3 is TGTGCCAGTAGTATCGGCGGGGCCCTCGGGGCTGAAGCTTTCTTT. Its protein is CASSIGGALGAEAFF.